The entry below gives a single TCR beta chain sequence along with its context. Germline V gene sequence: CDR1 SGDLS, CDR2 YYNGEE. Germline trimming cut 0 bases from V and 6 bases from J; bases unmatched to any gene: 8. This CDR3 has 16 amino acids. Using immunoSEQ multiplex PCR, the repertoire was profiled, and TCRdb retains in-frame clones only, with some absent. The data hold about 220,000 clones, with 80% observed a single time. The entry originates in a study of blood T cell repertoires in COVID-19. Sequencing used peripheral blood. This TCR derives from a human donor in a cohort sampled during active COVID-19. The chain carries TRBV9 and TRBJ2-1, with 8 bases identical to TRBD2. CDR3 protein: CASSVGRTSGFNEQFF. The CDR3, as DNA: TGTGCCAGCAGCGTAGGAAGAACTAGCGGTTTCAATGAGCAGTTCTTC.